These 15 T cell receptor beta chains came from one sample sequenced in a study of T cell repertoires in cytomegalovirus infection. TCRdb itself ran the reads through MiXCR, one entry per CDR3 protein. The sample yields about 260,000 distinct CDR3 sequences, approximately 9.1% seen once. Material for sequencing was PBMCs. The receptors come from a human donor in good health (CMV status not recorded). Some clones in this sample may be carry-over from other donors' samples.

This sequence joins TRBV7-2 and TRBJ1-4; TRBD1 matches 7 bases. There are 14 residues in the CDR3. The junction had 5 bases not matched to a gene; V was cut back by 4 bases and J by 6 bases. Germline values: CDR1 SGHTA, CDR2 FQGNSA. CDR3 sequence reads: CASSSTGSHEKLFF. In DNA form, the CDR3 reads TGTGCCAGCAGCTCGACAGGGAGCCATGAAAAACTGTTTTTT.

This clonotype was seen ten or more times. V and J are TRBV5-6 and TRBJ2-7, with no clear D. Germline CDR1 reads SGHDT; CDR2 reads YYEEEE. The CDR3 length is 12 residues. Trimming removed 4 bases at V and 6 bases at J, with 11 bases between. In DNA form, the CDR3 reads TGTGCCAGCAGCCAGACGACGGTCGAGCAGTACTTC. It is translated as CASSQTTVEQYF.

The sample holds many counts of this clonotype. The chain combines TRBV12-5 with TRBJ1-5; no reliable D call. Germline values: CDR1 LGHNT, CDR2 FRNRAP. V shed 5 bases and J shed 6 bases, with 11 bases lying between them. The CDR3 sequence is 13 residues long. The CDR3 loop is CASGAADGQPQHF. Here the CDR3 DNA reads TGTGCTAGTGGTGCGGCGGACGGTCAGCCCCAGCATTTT.

This clonotype has just a few counts. CDR3 nucleotide sequence: TGTGCCAGCAGCTCCCGACGATTTGGCTACACCTTC. Its translation is CASSSRRFGYTF. This rearrangement joins TRBV7-9 to TRBJ1-2; D gene uncertain. CDR1 SEHNR and CDR2 FQNEAQ come from the germline V gene (reference sequence). This CDR3 comprises 12 residues. V was trimmed by 4 bases and J by 7 bases, leaving 10 bases between them.

This clonotype was counted a few times. V gene TRBV15 combines with J gene TRBJ1-1, with TRBD1 as a possible D gene (6 bases). Germline V lookup: CDR1 LNHNV, CDR2 YYDKDF (reference sequence). V was pared by 3 bases and J by 1 base, with 6 bases between. The length of the CDR3 is 13 residues. The CDR3: CATSSRGNTEAFF. CDR3 nucleotides: TGTGCCACCAGCAGCAGGGGGAACACTGAAGCTTTCTTT.

In this sample, this clonotype turned up many times. The rearrangement links TRBV7-9 to TRBJ2-2; no clear D. CDR3 length equals 15 residues. Germline V gene lookup returns CDR1 SEHNR and CDR2 FQNEAQ (reference sequence). V lost 5 bases and J lost 1, with 11 bases in between. The CDR3 loop reads CASSPRALNTGELFF. The DNA for the CDR3 is TGTGCCAGCAGCCCTCGGGCCCTGAACACCGGGGAGCTGTTTTTT.

This clonotype has ten or more counts. V usage is TRBV19 and J usage is TRBJ1-1, with 8 bases matching TRBD1. Germline assignment: CDR1 LNHDA and CDR2 SQIVND (reference sequence). This CDR3 is built from 12 residues. J gave up 10 bases and V 5 bases, and 6 bases lay outside the gene matches. The CDR3, as DNA: TGTGCCAGTAGTGAAAACAGGGGGTCAGCTTTCTTT. Translated: CASSENRGSAFF.

Many counts were recorded for this clonotype. The chain carries TRBV7-2 and TRBJ2-7; D uncertain. V was clipped by 1 base and J by 1 base, with 11 bases between them. The CDR3 sequence is 15 residues long. Germline-derived CDR1 and CDR2 are SGHTA and FQGNSA. CDR3 nucleotide sequence: TGTGCCAGCAGCTTAGAAGCAGCAGGTTCCTACGAGCAGTACTTC. This sequence encodes CASSLEAAGSYEQYF.

The chain employs TRBV23-1 and TRBJ2-1, with TRBD2 identical over 14 bases. TRBV23-1 is flagged as an ORF with uncertain function. The CDR3 length is 20 residues. V shed 0 bases and J 7 bases; nucleotides not matched to a gene: 14. DNA for the CDR3: TGCGCCAGCAGTCAATCTAAAGAGGAGGGACTAGCGGGAGAAAAGAATGAGCAGTTCTTC. This gives the protein CASSQSKEEGLAGEKNEQFF.

The sample holds a few counts of this clonotype. The chain has TRBV7-2 and TRBJ2-7; a possible D gene is TRBD2 (7 bases). The germline V gene has CDR1 SGHTA and CDR2 FQGNSA. Trimming removed 7 bases from V and 2 bases from J, with 21 bases in between. CDR3 length equals 16 residues. The CDR3 reads CASTGGLAASAYEQYF. CDR3 nucleotide sequence: TGTGCCAGCACCGGGGGGCTAGCCGCTAGTGCCTACGAGCAGTACTTC.

This clonotype was detected ten times or more. The chain is built from TRBV12-3 or TRBV12-4 and TRBJ2-7; D gene ambiguous. V dropped 2 bases and J dropped 5 bases, with 16 bases sitting between them. This CDR3 is 15 amino acids long. The CDR3 loop reads CASSLRLLGVHEQYF. CDR3 coding DNA: TGTGCCAGCAGTTTACGGCTCCTTGGGGTCCACGAGCAGTACTTC.

This clonotype was seen ten or more times. The rearrangement joins TRBV7-6 to TRBJ2-2, with D possibly TRBD2 on 7 matching bases. The germline gives CDR1 SGHVS, CDR2 FNYEAQ. This CDR3 comprises 18 residues. Trimming shortened V by 5 bases and J by 5 bases, and 24 bases separated the two germline ends. CDR3 sequence reads: CASSRTPGGLESTGELFF. DNA for the CDR3: TGTGCCAGCAGCCGCACGCCCGGGGGGCTAGAGAGTACCGGGGAGCTGTTTTTT.

This clonotype has at least ten counts. The chain links TRBV7-6 to TRBJ1-2; tentatively, D is TRBD1 (5 bases). The V end was cut by 4 bases, the J end by 4 bases, with 13 bases between. The germline CDR1 and CDR2 sequences are SGHVS and FNYEAQ. This CDR3 region has 14 residues. CDR3 sequence: CASSSDRDGYGYTF. CDR3 sequence (DNA): TGTGCCAGCAGCTCGGACCGGGACGGCTATGGCTACACCTTC. The full variable domain, in which reference TRBV7-6 and TRBJ1-2 provide the parts outside the CDR3, is GAGVSQSPRYKVTKRGQDVALRCDPISGHVSLYWYRQALGQGPEFLTYFNYEAQQDKSGLPNDRFSAERPEGSISTLTIQRTEQRDSAMYRCASSSDRDGYGYTFGSGTRLTVV.

This clonotype was counted a few times. V usage is TRBV12-3 or TRBV12-4 and J usage is TRBJ2-4; TRBD1 might be the D (6 bases). V dropped 4 bases and J dropped 0 bases, with 13 bases sitting between them. This CDR3 is built from 16 residues. CDR3 nucleotides: TGTGCCAGCAGTTCGCAGGGGACCTTAGCCAAAAACATTCAGTACTTC. Translating gives CASSSQGTLAKNIQYF.

This clonotype occurred a few times. The chain combines TRBV7-2 with TRBJ2-2; D might be TRBD2 (6 bases). Germline V lookup: CDR1 SGHTA, CDR2 FQGNSA. This CDR3 is 14 amino acids long. V lost 1 base, J lost 7 bases, and 10 bases lay in between. The CDR3 DNA follows: TGTGCCAGCAGCTTAGACGGGAGAGGCGGGGAGCTGTTTTTT. Translation gives CASSLDGRGGELFF.